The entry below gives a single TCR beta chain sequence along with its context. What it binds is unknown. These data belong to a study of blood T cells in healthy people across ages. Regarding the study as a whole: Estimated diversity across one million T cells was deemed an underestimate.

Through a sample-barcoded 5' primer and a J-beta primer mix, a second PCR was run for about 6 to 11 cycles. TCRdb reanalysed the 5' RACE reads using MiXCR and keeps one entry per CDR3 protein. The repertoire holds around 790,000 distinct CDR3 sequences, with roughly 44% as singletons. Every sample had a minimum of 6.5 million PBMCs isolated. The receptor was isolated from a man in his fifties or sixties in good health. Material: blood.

CDR3 region: CSATVRDQPQHF. In nucleotides, the CDR3 is TGCAGTGCCACTGTTAGGGATCAGCCCCAGCATTTT. The chain recombines TRBV20-1 with TRBJ1-5; D gene unclear. Germline values: CDR1 DFQATT, CDR2 SNEGSKA (reference sequence). V lost 6 bases to trimming and J lost 5 bases, with 11 bases between them. CDR3 length equals 12 residues.